This TCR beta chain derives from a study of T cell responses to AZD1222 COVID-19 vaccine. Whole-study results and caveats: Researchers report vaccine-associated CD4 TCRs spanning spike, with dominance at 160-218 and 743-854.

In the case of this clone: Its antigen is still unknown.

J lost 2 bases, V lost 5 bases, and 5 bases had no gene match. In germline, CDR1 is SEHNR, CDR2 FQNEAQ (reference sequence). CDR3 length: 14 residues. Some clones are missing from TCRdb's copy, which holds only in-frame ones; the method was immunoSEQ multiplex PCR. This sample has some 190,000 clones; approximately 90% occur once, and the top ten carry around 1.6%. Investigators merged groups given second doses at roughly 4 or roughly 12 weeks. Material: peripheral blood, obtained 28 days after the second AZD1222 dose. This clonotype was sampled from an adult who received the AZD1222 COVID-19 vaccine. The chain has TRBV7-9 and TRBJ1-1; TRBD1 aligns across 7 bases. Here the CDR3 DNA reads TGTGCCAGCAGCCCGCGACAGGGAAACACTGAAGCTTTCTTT. Its translation is CASSPRQGNTEAFF.